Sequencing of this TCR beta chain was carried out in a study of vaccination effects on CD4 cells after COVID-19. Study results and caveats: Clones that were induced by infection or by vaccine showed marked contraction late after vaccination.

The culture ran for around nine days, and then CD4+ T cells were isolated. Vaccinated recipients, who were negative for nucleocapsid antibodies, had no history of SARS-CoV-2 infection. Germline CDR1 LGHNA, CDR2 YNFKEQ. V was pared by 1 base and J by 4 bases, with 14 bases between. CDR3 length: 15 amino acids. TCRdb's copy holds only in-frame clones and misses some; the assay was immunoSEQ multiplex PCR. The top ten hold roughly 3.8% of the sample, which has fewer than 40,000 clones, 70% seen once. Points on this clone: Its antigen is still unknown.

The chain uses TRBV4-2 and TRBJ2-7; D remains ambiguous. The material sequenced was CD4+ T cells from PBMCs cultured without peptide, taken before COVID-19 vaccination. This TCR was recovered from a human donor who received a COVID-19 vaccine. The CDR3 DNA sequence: TGTGCCAGCAGCCAAGGTCCCACCGTGGGGTACGAGCAGTACTTC. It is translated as CASSQGPTVGYEQYF.